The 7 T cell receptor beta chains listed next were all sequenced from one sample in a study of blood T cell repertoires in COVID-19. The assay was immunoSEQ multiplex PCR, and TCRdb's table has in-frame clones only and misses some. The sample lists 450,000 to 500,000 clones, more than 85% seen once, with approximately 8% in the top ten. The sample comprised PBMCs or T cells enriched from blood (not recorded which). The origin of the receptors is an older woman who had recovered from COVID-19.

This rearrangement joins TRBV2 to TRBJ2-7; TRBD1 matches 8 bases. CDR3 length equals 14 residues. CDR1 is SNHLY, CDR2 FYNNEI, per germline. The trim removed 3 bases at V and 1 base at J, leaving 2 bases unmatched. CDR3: CASSDGQGSYEQYF. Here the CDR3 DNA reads TGTGCCAGCAGTGACGGACAGGGATCCTACGAGCAGTACTTC.

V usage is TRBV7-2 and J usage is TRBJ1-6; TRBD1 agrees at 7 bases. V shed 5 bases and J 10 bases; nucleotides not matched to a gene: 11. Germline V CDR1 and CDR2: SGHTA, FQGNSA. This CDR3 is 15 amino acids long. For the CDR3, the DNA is TGTGCCAGCAGCCCACGATCGACAGGGAACTCACCCCTCCACTTT. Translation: CASSPRSTGNSPLHF.

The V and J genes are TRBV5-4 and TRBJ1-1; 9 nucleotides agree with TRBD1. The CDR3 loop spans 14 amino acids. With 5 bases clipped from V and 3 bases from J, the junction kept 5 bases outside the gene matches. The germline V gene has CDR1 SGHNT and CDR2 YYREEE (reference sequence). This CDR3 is CASSTGGRDTEAFF. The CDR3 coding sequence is TGTGCCAGCAGTACAGGGGGCAGGGACACTGAAGCTTTCTTT.

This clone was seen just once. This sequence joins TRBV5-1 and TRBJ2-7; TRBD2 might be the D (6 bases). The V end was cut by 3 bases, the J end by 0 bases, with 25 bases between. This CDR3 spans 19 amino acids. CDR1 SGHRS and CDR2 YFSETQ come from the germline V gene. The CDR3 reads CASSSLGGRGGRSSYEQYF. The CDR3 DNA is TGCGCCAGCAGCTCCCTGGGCGGCCGGGGAGGAAGGTCCTCCTACGAGCAGTACTTC.

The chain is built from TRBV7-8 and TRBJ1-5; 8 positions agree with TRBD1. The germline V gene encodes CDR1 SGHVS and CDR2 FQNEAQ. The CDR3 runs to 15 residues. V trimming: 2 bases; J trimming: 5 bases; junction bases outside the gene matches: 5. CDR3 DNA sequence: TGTGCCAGCAGCTTACGGACAGGGTTCGATCAGCCCCAGCATTTT. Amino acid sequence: CASSLRTGFDQPQHF.

The CDR3 DNA follows: TGTGCCAGCAGCCAAGATCTCCCAGGACAGTTCGATGGCTACACCTTC. Protein sequence: CASSQDLPGQFDGYTF. The V call is TRBV4-2, the J call TRBJ1-2, with D maybe TRBD1 (6 bases). The germline V gene encodes CDR1 LGHNA and CDR2 YNFKEQ. The CDR3 contains 16 residues. V lost 0 bases and J lost 6, with 17 bases in between.

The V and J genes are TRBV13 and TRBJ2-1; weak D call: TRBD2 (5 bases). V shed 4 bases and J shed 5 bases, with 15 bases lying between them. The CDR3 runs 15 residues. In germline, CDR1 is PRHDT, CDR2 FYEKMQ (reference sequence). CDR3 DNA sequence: TGTGCCAGCAGCTCTAACGAGGGCACACACAATGAGCAGTTCTTC. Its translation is CASSSNEGTHNEQFF.